The clone carrying this T cell receptor beta chain was recorded at least ten times. The sample originates from a study of T cell repertoires in cytomegalovirus infection. V was pared by 6 bases and J by 7 bases, with 11 bases of the junction left unmatched. The CDR3 runs to 16 residues. Each CDR3 protein is one row after TCRdb ran MiXCR on the reads. The sample carries fewer than 200,000 distinct CDR3 sequences, roughly a fifth recorded once. Sequencing was performed on PBMCs. The chain joins TRBV12-3 or TRBV12-4 to TRBJ2-1, with 11 bases matching TRBD1. The clonotype was recovered from a human donor in good health (CMV status not recorded). Some clones in this sample may be carry-over from other donors' samples. The CDR3 region is CASRSSGTGGWNEQFF. The DNA for the CDR3 is TGTGCCAGCAGAAGTTCCGGGACAGGGGGGTGGAATGAGCAGTTCTTC.